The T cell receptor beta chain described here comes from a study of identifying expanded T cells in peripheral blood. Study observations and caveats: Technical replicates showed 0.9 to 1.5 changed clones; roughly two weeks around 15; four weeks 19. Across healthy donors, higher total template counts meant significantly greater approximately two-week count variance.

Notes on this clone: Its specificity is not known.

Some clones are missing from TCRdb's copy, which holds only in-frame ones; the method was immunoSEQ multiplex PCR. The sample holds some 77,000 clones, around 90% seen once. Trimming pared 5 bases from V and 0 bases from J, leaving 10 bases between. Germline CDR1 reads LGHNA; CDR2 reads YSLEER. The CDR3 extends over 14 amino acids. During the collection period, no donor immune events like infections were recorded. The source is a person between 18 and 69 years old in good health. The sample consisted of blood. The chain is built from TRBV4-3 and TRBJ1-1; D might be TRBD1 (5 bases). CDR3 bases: TGCGCCAGCAGCAAGACAGAAATGAACACTGAAGCTTTCTTT. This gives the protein CASSKTEMNTEAFF.